These 29 T cell receptor beta chains share one sample of origin, sequenced in a study of cytomegalovirus exposure and HLA in healthy donors. The PCR ran on 60 Vbeta and 13 Jbeta primers. Sequenced by immunoSEQ multiplex PCR; TCRdb stores in-frame clones only, minus some. The table includes about 160,000 clones, roughly 82% detected once. The sequencing input was PBMCs. The origin of the receptors is a girl aged 5-17 years in good health and CMV-seropositive.

J is TRBJ2-7 and V is TRBV9; D gene uncertain. From germline, CDR1 is SGDLS and CDR2 YYNGEE. V was trimmed by 2 bases and J by 6 bases, leaving 12 bases between them. CDR3 size: 13 residues. Here the CDR3 reads CASSVDPPGEQYF. CDR3 bases: TGTGCCAGCAGCGTCGACCCCCCGGGCGAGCAGTACTTC.

CDR3 DNA: TGTGCCAGCAGCACTCGAGGGGGCAAAGAGACCCAGTACTTC. Translating it yields CASSTRGGKETQYF. The rearrangement links TRBV7-3 to TRBJ2-5; 7 positions match TRBD1. The CDR3 contains 14 residues. Germline CDR1 and CDR2: SGHTA and FQGTGA. Losses at the gene ends were 5 bases for V and 3 bases for J; bases not matched to a gene: 6. Variable domain in full (rest from reference TRBV7-3 and TRBJ2-5): GAGVSQTPSNKVTEKGKYVELRCDPISGHTALYWYRQSLGQGPEFLIYFQGTGAADDSGLPNDRFFAVRPEGSVSTLKIQRTERGDSAVYLCASSTRGGKETQYFGPGTRLLVL.

This chain links TRBV7-3 with TRBJ2-5, with 8 bases matching TRBD2. Germline V CDR1 and CDR2: SGHTA, FQGTGA. The V gene end was trimmed by 5 bases and the J gene end by 5 bases; junction bases not matched to a gene: 13. This CDR3 is built from 16 residues. The CDR3 bases are TGTGCCAGCAGCCTGGGGGCGGGAGGTTTGAGGGAGACCCAGTACTTC. It yields the protein CASSLGAGGLRETQYF.

The genes are TRBV9 and TRBJ2-7, with 7 bases matching TRBD1. With 0 bases clipped from V and 5 bases from J, the junction kept 11 bases outside the gene matches. The CDR3 has 16 amino acids. Germline V gene data show CDR1 as SGDLS and CDR2 as YYNGEE. This chain's CDR3 is CASSVVPQGTVDEQYF. In nucleotides, the CDR3 is TGTGCCAGCAGCGTAGTCCCGCAGGGGACAGTCGACGAGCAGTACTTC.

This clone was detected only once. J is TRBJ2-5 and V is TRBV7-2, with D possibly being TRBD2 (6 bases). Germline V gene sequence: CDR1 SGHTA, CDR2 FQGNSA. This CDR3 is built from 16 residues. Trimming stripped 1 base from V and 3 bases from J, with 15 bases between. The CDR3 DNA follows: TGTGCCAGCAGCTTAGGCCTAGCGCAAGGGGAAGAGACCCAGTACTTC. Amino acid sequence: CASSLGLAQGEETQYF.

The chain employs TRBV25-1 and TRBJ1-3; TRBD1 matches 7 bases. This CDR3 is 16 amino acids long. The ends lost 3 bases at V and 5 bases at J; junction bases unmatched: 10. Germline V gives CDR1 MGHDK, CDR2 SYGVNS. The CDR3 coding sequence is TGTGCCAGCAGTGAGGAACAGGGGTTGGGGAGAAACACCATATATTTT. Translated: CASSEEQGLGRNTIYF.

This chain uses TRBV7-6 with TRBJ1-1; no reliable D call. Germline V gene lookup returns CDR1 SGHVS and CDR2 FNYEAQ. The CDR3 has 13 amino acids. Trimming took off 5 bases at V and 1 base at J, with 8 bases between the two ends. The CDR3 protein is CASSRRQNTEAFF. The CDR3 DNA sequence: TGTGCCAGCAGCAGACGACAGAACACTGAAGCTTTCTTT.

This chain links TRBV30 with TRBJ2-7; 7 bases fit TRBD2. V shed 4 bases and J 8 bases; nucleotides not matched to a gene: 5. Germline assignment: CDR1 GTSNPN and CDR2 SVGIG (reference sequence). CDR3 size: 11 residues. The CDR3 region has the DNA TGTGCCTGGACCGACGGGGGGAAGCAGTACTTC. The encoded protein is CAWTDGGKQYF.

CDR3 amino acids: CASSRSQGIVSYEQYF. DNA for the CDR3: TGTGCCAGCAGTCGTTCCCAGGGAATAGTGTCCTACGAGCAGTACTTC. The chain recombines TRBV27 with TRBJ2-7; TRBD1 is a possible D gene (5 bases). The germline gives CDR1 MNHEY, CDR2 SMNVEV (reference sequence). Trimming stripped 5 bases from V and 1 base from J, with 18 bases between. The CDR3 totals 16 residues.

This clone was picked up a small number of times. The V call is TRBV2, the J call TRBJ2-1; D possibly corresponds to TRBD1 (6 bases). Germline V gene data show CDR1 as SNHLY and CDR2 as FYNNEI. The CDR3 is 15 amino acids. Trimming left V 6 bases short and J 0 bases short, with 12 bases between. CDR3 sequence reads: CASRVRDNSYNEQFF. The CDR3 DNA reads TGTGCCAGCAGGGTCCGGGACAACTCCTACAATGAGCAGTTCTTC.

This sequence joins TRBV5-1 and TRBJ1-1, with unresolved D. The CDR3 runs 13 residues. V was cut by 1 base and J by 1 base, with 5 bases left in between. Per germline, CDR1 SGHRS and CDR2 YFSETQ. The CDR3 DNA sequence: TGCGCCAGCAGCTTGTGGCAGAACACTGAAGCTTTCTTT. Amino acid sequence: CASSLWQNTEAFF. Full variable domain (missing parts from reference TRBV5-1 and TRBJ1-1): KAGVTQTPRYLIKTRGQQVTLSCSPISGHRSVSWYQQTPGQGLQFLFEYFSETQRNKGNFPGRFSGRQFSNSRSEMNVSTLELGDSALYLCASSLWQNTEAFFGQGTRLTVV.

V and J are TRBV30 and TRBJ2-5; 9 bases align to TRBD1. The CDR3 totals 13 residues. V was clipped by 7 bases and J by 5 bases; unmatched bases: 8. Germline CDR1 GTSNPN, CDR2 SVGIG (reference sequence). As DNA, the CDR3 is TGTGCCTATCAAAAAGGACAGGGGGAGACCCAGTACTTC. It specifies CAYQKGQGETQYF.

This sequence joins TRBV27 and TRBJ1-5, with a weak D call TRBD1 (5 bases). Germline V gene sequence: CDR1 MNHEY, CDR2 SMNVEV (reference sequence). This CDR3 is 15 amino acids long. V dropped 4 bases and J dropped 0 bases, with 10 bases sitting between them. CDR3 bases: TGTGCCAGCAGTTCGACAGTCTATAGCAATCAGCCCCAGCATTTT. It codes for CASSSTVYSNQPQHF.

The chain couples TRBV19 to TRBJ2-6, with D perhaps matching TRBD1 (5 bases). The CDR3 covers 16 residues. V was shortened by 4 bases and J by 4 bases, with 14 bases between the two germline ends. CDR1 is LNHDA, CDR2 SQIVND, per germline (reference sequence). The CDR3 reads CASSSAGRAGANVLTF. The CDR3, as DNA: TGTGCCAGTAGTAGTGCAGGGCGTGCCGGGGCCAACGTCCTGACTTTC.

The chain has TRBV28 and TRBJ2-7; D unresolved. The V and J ends lost 5 bases and 3 bases respectively, with 14 bases between them. CDR1 and CDR2 from the germline V gene are MDHEN and SYDVKM. This CDR3 is 14 amino acids long. DNA for the CDR3: TGTGCCAGCAGTCCCAGACTCGATCGCTACGAGCAGTACTTC. Its translation is CASSPRLDRYEQYF.

The J gene is TRBJ2-7, the V gene TRBV10-3; D perhaps matches TRBD1 (6 bases). The CDR3 has 17 residues. Germline V gene data show CDR1 as ENHRY and CDR2 as SYGVKD. Trimming shortened V by 2 bases and J by 2 bases, and 19 bases separated the two germline ends. The CDR3 here is CAISEIHGRGLTYEQYF. The CDR3 DNA sequence: TGTGCCATCAGTGAGATACACGGCAGGGGCCTTACCTACGAGCAGTACTTC.

As DNA, the CDR3 is TGTGCCAGGAATCGGGGGGGCCGAGAGACCCAGTACTTC. As protein: CARNRGGRETQYF. The chain combines TRBV6-6 with TRBJ2-5; the match to TRBD2 covers 8 bases. From germline, CDR1 is MNHNY and CDR2 SVGAGI (reference sequence). V was pared by 9 bases and J by 4 bases, with 7 bases of the junction left unmatched. The CDR3 spans 13 residues.

The chain joins TRBV7-9 to TRBJ1-1; 7 positions match TRBD1. Germline CDR1 SEHNR, CDR2 FQNEAQ (reference sequence). This CDR3 is 16 amino acids long. V dropped 6 bases and J dropped 1; count of bases not matched to a gene: 11. The DNA of the CDR3 is TGTGCCAGCAGACCTAGAGGGGGGACAGAGAACACTGAAGCTTTCTTT. The encoded protein is CASRPRGGTENTEAFF.

The chain couples TRBV2 to TRBJ2-7; 8 positions agree with TRBD1. Trimming cost V 5 bases and J 7 bases; bases outside gene matches: 13. The CDR3 runs 15 residues. Germline V lookup: CDR1 SNHLY, CDR2 FYNNEI. CDR3 DNA: TGTGCCAGCAGTTCTCCTTCAGGGGGCCGGGGAGAGCAGTACTTC. Its protein is CASSSPSGGRGEQYF.

This chain links TRBV7-3 with TRBJ2-3, with 8 bases fitting TRBD1. After removal of 5 bases from V and 3 bases from J, the junction contained 7 bases not matched to a gene. The germline V gene has CDR1 SGHTA and CDR2 FQGTGA. This CDR3 is built from 15 residues. CDR3 region: CASSDGTGYTDTQYF. The CDR3 bases are TGTGCCAGCAGCGACGGGACAGGATATACAGATACGCAGTATTTT. Full variable domain (outside the CDR3, taken from reference TRBV7-3 and TRBJ2-3): GAGVSQTPSNKVTEKGKYVELRCDPISGHTALYWYRQSLGQGPEFLIYFQGTGAADDSGLPNDRFFAVRPEGSVSTLKIQRTERGDSAVYLCASSDGTGYTDTQYFGPGTRLTVL.

The sample holds a few counts of this clone. The chain combines TRBV9 with TRBJ1-4; D may be TRBD1 (5 bases). CDR1 is SGDLS and CDR2 is YYNGEE in the germline V gene. Trimming took off 8 bases at V and 7 bases at J, with 12 bases between the two ends. The CDR3 is 12 amino acids. The CDR3 coding sequence is TGTGCCAGTACGGGGGAAGGTGAAAAACTGTTTTTT. Its protein product is CASTGEGEKLFF.

This rearrangement joins TRBV2 to TRBJ2-1; 14 bases are a match to TRBD2. The germline CDR1 and CDR2 sequences are SNHLY and FYNNEI. After removal of 4 bases from V and 7 bases from J, the junction contained 3 bases not matched to a gene. The CDR3 has 15 amino acids. The CDR3 nucleotides are TGTGCCAGCAGTGGGACTAGCGGGGGGTTTAATGAGCAGTTCTTC. Residues: CASSGTSGGFNEQFF.

In DNA form, the CDR3 reads TGTGCCAGCAGCCCGGGGGGGAAGGATCAGCCCCAGCATTTT. Residues: CASSPGGKDQPQHF. The chain combines TRBV7-9 with TRBJ1-5; D is possibly TRBD1 (5 bases). Trimming pared 5 bases from V and 5 bases from J, leaving 13 bases between. CDR1 SEHNR and CDR2 FQNEAQ come from the germline V gene (reference sequence). The CDR3 runs 14 residues.

This clone appeared a few times. The rearrangement joins TRBV5-1 to TRBJ2-3, with TRBD2 identical over 11 bases. J lost 6 bases, V lost 5 bases, and 20 bases had no gene match. This CDR3 has 19 residues. The germline gives CDR1 SGHRS, CDR2 YFSETQ. CDR3 region: CASRVSGASGRWALDTQYF. The CDR3, as DNA: TGCGCCAGCAGGGTCTCCGGTGCTAGCGGGAGGTGGGCTTTGGATACGCAGTATTTT.

V usage is TRBV29-1 and J usage is TRBJ1-2; D remains unclear. The CDR3 length is 12 residues. Germline-derived CDR1 and CDR2 are SQVTM and ANQGSEA. Trimming cost V 2 bases and J 8 bases, with 12 bases left between them. CDR3 sequence: CSVESGLGGYTF. For the CDR3, the DNA is TGCAGCGTTGAATCGGGATTAGGAGGCTACACCTTC.

The chain combines TRBV2 with TRBJ1-1, with 9 bases matching TRBD1. With 4 bases clipped from V and 3 bases from J, the junction kept 3 bases outside the gene matches. The CDR3 runs 14 residues. Germline V gene data show CDR1 as SNHLY and CDR2 as FYNNEI. The CDR3 loop is CASSGQGDYTEAFF. The DNA for the CDR3 is TGTGCCAGCAGTGGACAGGGGGATTACACTGAAGCTTTCTTT.

V is TRBV19 and J is TRBJ1-5; D is ambiguous. Per germline, CDR1 LNHDA and CDR2 SQIVND (reference sequence). This CDR3 region has 13 residues. V was clipped by 8 bases and J by 4 bases, with 12 bases between them. The CDR3 sequence: CASGNRENQPQHF. The CDR3 DNA is TGTGCCAGTGGGAACCGGGAAAATCAGCCCCAGCATTTT.

The chain recombines TRBV7-3 with TRBJ2-3; 12 nucleotides match TRBD2. CDR1 is SGHTA and CDR2 is FQGTGA in the germline V gene. Losses at the gene ends were 5 bases for V and 0 bases for J; bases not matched to a gene: 6. The CDR3 is 17 residues long. CDR3 in DNA: TGTGCCAGCAGCCCCCGGACTAGCGGGACTAGCACAGATACGCAGTATTTT. Translation: CASSPRTSGTSTDTQYF.

The chain couples TRBV19 to TRBJ1-1; TRBD1 agrees at 9 bases. Per the germline V gene, CDR1 is LNHDA and CDR2 is SQIVND (reference sequence). This CDR3 contains 13 residues. The J segment lost 3 bases and the V segment lost 9 bases, leaving 5 bases of the junction unmatched. CDR3 residues: CASADRGDTEAFF. Here the CDR3 DNA reads TGTGCCAGCGCTGACAGGGGGGACACTGAAGCTTTCTTT.